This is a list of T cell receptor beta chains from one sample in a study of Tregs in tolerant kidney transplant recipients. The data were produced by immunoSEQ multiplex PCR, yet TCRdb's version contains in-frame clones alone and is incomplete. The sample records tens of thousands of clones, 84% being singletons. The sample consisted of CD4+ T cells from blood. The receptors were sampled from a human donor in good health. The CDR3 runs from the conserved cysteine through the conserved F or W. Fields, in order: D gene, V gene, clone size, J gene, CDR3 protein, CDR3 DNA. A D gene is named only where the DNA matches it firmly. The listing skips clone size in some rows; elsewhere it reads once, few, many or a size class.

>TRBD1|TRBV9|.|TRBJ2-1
CASSVGTGTPREQFF
TGTGCCAGCAGCGTAGGGACAGGGACCCCCAGAGAGCAGTTCTTC
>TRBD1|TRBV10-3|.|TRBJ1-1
CAISERQGGNTEAFF
TGTGCCATCAGTGAAAGACAGGGGGGTAACACTGAAGCTTTCTTT
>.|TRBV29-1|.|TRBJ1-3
CSVLIPGKDSGNTIYF
TGCAGCGTCTTGATCCCGGGAAAGGACTCTGGAAACACCATATATTTT
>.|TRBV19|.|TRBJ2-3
CASARADTQYF
TGTGCCAGTGCCCGGGCAGATACGCAGTATTTT
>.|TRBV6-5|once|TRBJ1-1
CASNVDIGTEAFF
TGTGCCAGCAATGTCGACATCGGCACTGAAGCTTTCTTT
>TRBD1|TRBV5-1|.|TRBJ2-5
CASSLDGTGVETQYF
TGCGCCAGCAGCTTGGATGGGACAGGGGTCGAGACCCAGTACTTC
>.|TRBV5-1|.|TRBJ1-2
CASSLEPGNGGVYGYTF
TGCGCCAGCAGCTTGGAGCCCGGCAATGGGGGGGTCTATGGCTACACCTTC
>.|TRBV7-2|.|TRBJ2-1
CASSLANEQFF
TGTGCCAGCAGCTTAGCGAATGAGCAGTTCTTC
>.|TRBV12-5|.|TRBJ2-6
CASGLATGARTGANVLTF
TGTGCTAGTGGTTTGGCAACCGGCGCTAGGACTGGGGCCAACGTCCTGACTTTC
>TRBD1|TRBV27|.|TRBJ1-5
CASSNTGATQPQHF
TGTGCCAGCAGTAATACAGGGGCGACTCAGCCCCAGCATTTT
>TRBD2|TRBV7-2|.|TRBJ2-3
CASSTSSGGTDTQYF
TGTGCCAGCAGCACCTCTAGCGGAGGCACAGATACGCAGTATTTT
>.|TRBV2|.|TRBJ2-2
CASTRNTGELFF
TGTGCCAGCACCCGGAACACCGGGGAGCTGTTTTTT
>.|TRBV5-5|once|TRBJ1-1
CASSFYPGGDAFF
TGTGCCAGCAGCTTTTATCCAGGAGGAGATGCTTTCTTT
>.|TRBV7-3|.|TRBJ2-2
CASSSSNTGELFF
TGTGCCAGCAGCTCGTCTAACACCGGGGAGCTGTTTTTT
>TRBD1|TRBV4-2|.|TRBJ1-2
CASSQDDRENYGYTF
TGTGCCAGCAGCCAAGATGACAGGGAAAACTATGGCTACACCTTC
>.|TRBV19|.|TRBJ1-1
CASSRAGQETEAFF
TGTGCCAGTAGTAGAGCGGGACAAGAAACTGAAGCTTTCTTT
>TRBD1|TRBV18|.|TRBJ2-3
CASSPLTRTGGVIDTQYF
TGTGCCAGCTCACCTCTAACCCGGACAGGGGGCGTAATAGATACGCAGTATTTT
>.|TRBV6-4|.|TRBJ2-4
CASSEEGLSPWGKNIQYF
TGTGCCAGCAGCGAAGAGGGTTTAAGTCCCTGGGGCAAAAACATTCAGTACTTC
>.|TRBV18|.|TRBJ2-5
CASSPYATGEHQYF
TGTGCCAGCTCACCATACGCTACCGGGGAACACCAGTACTTC
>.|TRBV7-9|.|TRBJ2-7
CASSLPSSYEQYF
TGTGCCAGCAGCTTACCCAGCTCCTACGAGCAGTACTTC
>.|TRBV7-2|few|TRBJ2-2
CASSLVSGGTGELFF
TGTGCCAGCAGCTTAGTGTCCGGCGGCACCGGGGAGCTGTTTTTT
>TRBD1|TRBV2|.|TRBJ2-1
CASKTGVISNEQFF
TGTGCCAGCAAAACAGGGGTTATTTCCAATGAGCAGTTCTTC
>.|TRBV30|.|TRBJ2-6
CAWSVEANVLTF
TGTGCCTGGAGTGTCGAGGCCAACGTCCTGACTTTC
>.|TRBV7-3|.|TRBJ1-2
CASSLEADSHYGYTF
TGTGCCAGCAGCTTAGAAGCGGACAGCCACTATGGCTACACCTTC
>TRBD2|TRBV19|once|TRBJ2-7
CASSIVGGGSVYEQYF
TGTGCCAGTAGTATAGTCGGGGGAGGGTCAGTCTACGAGCAGTACTTC
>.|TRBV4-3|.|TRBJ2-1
CASSQERLAASYNEQFF
TGCGCCAGCAGCCAAGAGAGGTTGGCGGCGTCCTACAATGAGCAGTTCTTC